This record looks at one T cell receptor beta chain sequence and its context. How the authors handled the data: The authors estimated nucleated cell counts from reference gene primer amplification. Assay: immunoSEQ multiplex PCR; the TCRdb copy retains only in-frame clones and omits some. V, J and clone size were drawn from that table, and D and trimming were deduced from the DNA. The table has approximately 100,000 clones, more than 65% seen once. Trimming stripped 2 bases from V and 4 bases from J, with 9 bases between. Germline CDR1 and CDR2: SGDLS and YYNGEE. CDR3 size: 13 residues. The sample comes from a study of blood T cell repertoires in COVID-19. Looking at the study overall: Spain, Italy and the United States supplied samples that represented acute and convalescent COVID-19. In each case, the material was cDNA or gDNA derived from T cells, B-cell-depleted T cells, or PBMCs.

The chain is built from TRBV9 and TRBJ2-5; maybe TRBD2 (6 bases). The TCR originated in a man aged 55 to 70 with acute or convalescent COVID-19. Sequencing was carried out using peripheral blood. The CDR3 DNA reads as TGTGCCAGCAGCGTGGGGGGATCAGAGACCCAGTACTTC. Its protein product is CASSVGGSETQYF.